This T cell receptor (beta chain) was found in a study of T cells expressing NK-cell markers (dated by TCRdb to 2020 to 2021). The study in broad terms: In sorted CD3+CD56+NKG2C+, CD3+CD56+NKG2C- and CD3+CD56-NKG2C+ T-cell subsets from 7 or 8 donors, TCR beta-chain repertoires were profiled. Among the eight sequenced donors, only one was HCMV-seronegative, while the other seven were HCMV-seropositive. The libraries were sequenced on Illumina HiSeq 2000/2500, MiSeq or NextSeq, producing 2 x 150 bp reads. The study sequenced eight donors, all healthy volunteers chosen at random: three men and five women.

Sequenced on an Illumina HiSeq 2000. TCR beta cDNA libraries were made by 5'RACE template switching that added a universal primer site and unique molecular identifiers. Priming for cDNA synthesis came from the TCR beta constant segment, and two successive PCR amplification steps followed. The published analysis was carried out like this. MIGEC was used to demultiplex reads and group the reads by UMI, and MiTCR was used to assemble and quantify clonotypes. To exclude erroneous sequences, only TCR cDNA sequences supported by at least two reads were retained. The tcR package was used for downstream repertoire analysis, with clonotypes matched between fractions based on CDR3 nucleotide sequence plus V segment. Antigen specificity was annotated against VDJdb with VDJmatch, allowing one amino acid substitution in CDR3. Following reprocessing of the reads by TCRdb, the data hold one row per CDR3 protein sequence and no DNA is available. The V and J calls come from TCRdb's annotation, not from the publication. The record for this sample contains some 410,000 distinct CDR3 sequences. 7.3% of the sample belongs to the ten largest clones.

General conclusions and limits of the study: Those dominant clonotypes were again the most abundant among CD3+CD56-NKG2C+ cells in a handful of donors, at roughly 25-60.1%. It remained unclear whether the expanded NKG2C-expressing T cell clones were specific for HCMV antigens. In a handful of donors, the dominant CD3+CD56+NKG2C+ clonotypes ranked among the top 10 CD8+ clonotypes, making up roughly 1.0-8% of CD8+ T cells.

A note on this clonotype: This clone's antigen is unknown.

HCMV-specific IgG was detected in serum with a commercial ELISA kit to determine HCMV serostatus. Ficoll density gradient centrifugation was used to isolate peripheral blood mononuclear cells from blood. This TCR was sampled from a woman between 18 and 70 years old in good health. Sequencing was done on a sample of blood T cells: a sorted CD56 or NKG2C T cell subset, CD4+ or CD8+ T cells, or bulk PBMC T cells (not recorded which).

The CDR3 amino acid sequence is: CASSLKGAGRILETQYF. The V and J genes are TRBV7-8 and TRBJ2-5; there is no DNA to check the TCRdb D call of TRBD2. Sequences SGHVS (CDR1) and FQNEAQ (CDR2) are obtained from the germline V gene. The CDR3 goes from the cysteine to the phenylalanine over 17 residues. DNA was not recorded.